What follows are 21 T cell receptor beta chains derived from one specimen sequenced in a study of beta chain features in type 1 diabetes. The investigators reverse transcribed all of the isolated RNA, so they sequenced expressed TCRB transcripts. The table came from immunoSEQ multiplex PCR; TCRdb's copy has only in-frame clones and leaves some out. Altogether 450,000 or so clones are present, over 10% being singletons, with the ten largest covering 0.035% to 0.05%. Sequenced sample: naive CD4+ T cells from blood. These receptors were collected from a young woman in good health.

CDR3 DNA sequence: TGTGCCAGCAGCCCCCGGACAGGAAAAAAGACTAGCGGACTCTACAATGAGCAGTTCTTC. Translation: CASSPRTGKKTSGLYNEQFF. The V and J genes are TRBV13 and TRBJ2-1; 9 bases line up with TRBD2. The V and J ends lost 5 bases and 3 bases, in that order; junction bases with no gene match: 20. The CDR3 sequence is 20 residues long. In germline, CDR1 is PRHDT, CDR2 FYEKMQ (reference sequence).

The V gene is TRBV7-2, the J gene TRBJ2-3, with 11 bases identical to TRBD2. The CDR3 runs to 16 residues. V was clipped by 4 bases and J by 4 bases; unmatched bases: 7. Germline V lookup: CDR1 SGHTA, CDR2 FQGNSA. CDR3 region: CASSSAGTSGPDTQYF. For the CDR3, the DNA is TGTGCCAGCAGCTCTGCCGGGACTAGCGGACCAGATACGCAGTATTTT.

The rearrangement links TRBV29-1 to TRBJ2-3; 8 bases align to TRBD2. V was pared by 6 bases and J by 0 bases, with 2 bases of the junction left unmatched. CDR1 and CDR2 (germline): SQVTM, ANQGSEA. The CDR3 runs to 13 residues. DNA for the CDR3: TGCAGCGTCCCTAGCGGGAGCACAGATACGCAGTATTTT. It yields the protein CSVPSGSTDTQYF.

This clone was counted a few times. The chain employs TRBV7-2 and TRBJ2-7; TRBD2 matches 8 bases. The CDR3 extends over 15 amino acids. V was clipped by 3 bases and J by 4 bases; unmatched bases: 8. Germline CDR1 and CDR2: SGHTA and FQGNSA. The CDR3 loop reads CASSFGSGSSYEQYF. CDR3 bases: TGTGCCAGCAGCTTTGGGAGCGGGAGTTCATACGAGCAGTACTTC.

This sequence joins TRBV7-2 and TRBJ2-3; D is unclear. The CDR3 length is 13 residues. Germline loops: CDR1 SGHTA, CDR2 FQGNSA. V was cut by 4 bases and J by 4 bases, with 9 bases left in between. The CDR3 DNA reads TGTGCCAGCAGCTGGGCGTTAGCAGATACGCAGTATTTT. As protein: CASSWALADTQYF.

This clone came up a few times. The J gene is TRBJ2-1, the V gene TRBV11-2; D is possibly TRBD2 (6 bases). V lost 9 bases and J lost 5, with 20 bases in between. CDR3 length equals 15 residues. Germline V gene sequence: CDR1 SGHAT, CDR2 FQNNGV. The CDR3: CASAMGLARHNEQFF. CDR3 bases: TGTGCCAGTGCTATGGGACTTGCCCGACACAATGAGCAGTTCTTC.

This chain joins TRBV11-2 and TRBJ2-3; D is uncertain. Trimming stripped 0 bases from V and 6 bases from J, with 7 bases between. This CDR3 has 13 residues. From germline, CDR1 is SGHAT and CDR2 FQNNGV. For the CDR3, the DNA is TGTGCCAGCAGCTTAGAGTTCAGGGATACGCAGTATTTT. It is translated as CASSLEFRDTQYF. Filled out from reference TRBV11-2 and TRBJ2-3, the complete variable domain reads EAGVAQSPRYKIIEKRQSVAFWCNPISGHATLYWYQQILGQGPKLLIQFQNNGVVDDSQLPKDRFSAERLKGVDSTLKIQPAKLEDSAVYLCASSLEFRDTQYFGPGTRLTVL.

The V and J genes are TRBV15 and TRBJ2-2, with D tentatively TRBD1 or TRBD2 (5 bases each). V was cut by 6 bases and J by 0 bases, with 11 bases left in between. The germline CDR1 and CDR2 sequences are LNHNV and YYDKDF (reference sequence). This CDR3 has 15 amino acids. The CDR3, as DNA: TGTGCCACCAGAACCGGGACGGCGAACACCGGGGAGCTGTTTTTT. It yields the protein CATRTGTANTGELFF.

This clone showed up many times. V and J are TRBV10-3 and TRBJ2-3; no clear D. This CDR3 spans 12 amino acids. The germline CDR1 and CDR2 sequences are ENHRY and SYGVKD. Trimming removed 4 bases from V and 2 bases from J, with 4 bases in between. CDR3 bases: TGTGCCATCAGTGGGCCCACAGATACGCAGTATTTT. Translated: CAISGPTDTQYF.

The CDR3 here is CASSQDPGTATYEQYF. The CDR3 nucleotides read TGTGCCAGCAGCCAAGACCCCGGGACCGCAACCTACGAGCAGTACTTC. This chain connects TRBV14 to TRBJ2-7; D may correspond to TRBD1 or TRBD2 (5 bases each). Germline CDR1 is SGHDN and CDR2 is FVKESK. The CDR3 has 16 amino acids. The V gene lost 0 bases and the J gene lost 2 bases, with 14 bases spanning the gap. Variable domain in full (rest from reference TRBV14 and TRBJ2-7): EAGVTQFPSHSVIEKGQTVTLRCDPISGHDNLYWYRRVMGKEIKFLLHFVKESKQDESGMPNNRFLAERTGGTYSTLKVQPAELEDSGVYFCASSQDPGTATYEQYFGPGTRLTVT.

This chain uses TRBV13 with TRBJ2-1, with D perhaps TRBD1 (6 bases). Germline CDR1 and CDR2: PRHDT and FYEKMQ (reference sequence). This CDR3 comprises 15 residues. Trimming took 5 bases from V and 3 from J, leaving 14 bases between them. CDR3 DNA: TGTGCCAGCAGCCTACCCAGGGGATTCTACAATGAGCAGTTCTTC. Protein: CASSLPRGFYNEQFF. Supplemented by reference TRBV13 and TRBJ2-1, the full variable domain reads AAGVIQSPRHLIKEKRETATLKCYPIPRHDTVYWYQQGPGQDPQFLISFYEKMQSDKGSIPDRFSAQQFSDYHSELNMSSLELGDSALYFCASSLPRGFYNEQFFGPGTRLTVL.

The gene calls are TRBV27 and TRBJ2-7; D possibly matches TRBD1 or TRBD2 (5 bases each). With 6 bases removed from V and 3 bases from J, the gap between germline ends came to 15 bases. The germline CDR1 and CDR2 sequences are MNHEY and SMNVEV (reference sequence). The CDR3 extends over 14 amino acids. CDR3: CASRIGDPNYEQYF. DNA of the CDR3: TGTGCCAGCAGAATCGGGGACCCTAACTACGAGCAGTACTTC.

This chain connects TRBV9 to TRBJ2-5; D remains ambiguous. The CDR3 spans 12 residues. CDR1 and CDR2 (germline): SGDLS, YYNGEE. The ends were cut back, 0 bases at V and 7 bases at J, with 7 bases in the middle. The CDR3: CASSVGDGTQYF. In nucleotides, the CDR3 is TGTGCCAGCAGCGTAGGTGATGGGACCCAGTACTTC.

CDR3 region: CASRTAEVGGTQYF. The CDR3, as DNA: TGTGCCAGCAGAACCGCGGAGGTCGGAGGGACCCAGTACTTC. The chain has TRBV9 and TRBJ2-5, with a possible D match to TRBD2 (5 bases). CDR3 length: 14 amino acids. Between the trimmed V and J ends, which lost 5 bases and 7 bases, there was a span of 18 bases. The germline V gene encodes CDR1 SGDLS and CDR2 YYNGEE.

Only a few counts were recorded for this clone. The chain links TRBV29-1 to TRBJ1-1; TRBD1 agrees at 11 bases. V shed 1 base, J shed 4 bases, and the junction held 2 bases outside the gene matches. Germline V gene sequence: CDR1 SQVTM, CDR2 ANQGSEA. CDR3 length: 14 amino acids. Here the CDR3 DNA reads TGCAGCGTTGAAGGGGGGACAGGGGGCACTGAAGCTTTCTTT. Protein: CSVEGGTGGTEAFF.

This clone was seen a handful of times. The chain employs TRBV4-1 and TRBJ1-6; D ambiguous. V lost 0 bases, J lost 10 bases, and 28 bases lay in between. This CDR3 spans 20 amino acids. The germline gives CDR1 MGHRA, CDR2 YSYEKL. The CDR3 spells CASSQDFFGQLGSSGSPLHF. For the CDR3, the DNA is TGCGCCAGCAGCCAAGATTTCTTCGGGCAGTTGGGCTCGTCTGGCTCACCCCTCCACTTT.

This sequence joins TRBV18 and TRBJ2-2; a possible D gene is TRBD2 (5 bases). CDR3 length: 14 residues. The germline CDR1 and CDR2 sequences are KGHSH and LQKENI. The V gene lost 2 bases and the J gene lost 6 bases, with 10 bases spanning the gap. The CDR3 loop is CASSPTPGAGELFF. DNA of the CDR3: TGTGCCAGCTCACCAACGCCCGGGGCCGGGGAGCTGTTTTTT.

The V and J genes are TRBV7-9 and TRBJ2-3, with unresolved D. Germline CDR1 SEHNR, CDR2 FQNEAQ (reference sequence). Trimming took 5 bases from V and 0 from J, leaving 9 bases between them. The CDR3 covers 14 residues. CDR3 coding DNA: TGTGCCAGCAGCCCTTCGACTAGCACAGATACGCAGTATTTT. Translation: CASSPSTSTDTQYF.

The rearrangement joins TRBV18 to TRBJ2-1; 12 bases fit TRBD1. The CDR3 has 17 amino acids. Per germline, CDR1 KGHSH and CDR2 LQKENI. J gave up 10 bases and V 5 bases, and 15 bases lay outside the gene matches. The CDR3 DNA reads TGTGCCAGCTCAACGATACTCGTGGGACAGGGGGCTGGCGAGCAGTTCTTC. Amino acids: CASSTILVGQGAGEQFF.

As concerns this clone: The sample contains more than one DNA sequence encoding this CDR3. CDR3 protein: CASSYGETQYF. CDR3 in DNA: TGTGCCAGCAGTTACGGAGAGACCCAGTACTTC. The chain joins TRBV6-6 to TRBJ2-5; the D is unclear. From germline, CDR1 is MNHNY and CDR2 SVGAGI (reference sequence). V was shortened by 2 bases and J by 4 bases, with 2 bases between the two germline ends. There are 11 residues in the CDR3.

In this sample, this clone turned up a few times. The chain links TRBV6-1 to TRBJ2-7; D is perhaps TRBD1 (6 bases). This CDR3 spans 13 amino acids. The V gene's germline CDR1 is MNHNS and CDR2 SASEGT. V lost 7 bases to trimming and J lost 10 bases, with 20 bases between them. CDR3 DNA: TGTGCCAGCAAGCAGGGGCCGATCAGTACCCAGTACGTC. Translated, it gives CASKQGPISTQYV.